The 25 T cell receptor beta chains in this list originate from one sample, sequenced in a study of technical replicates of blood from a few donors. Clones were sequenced by immunoSEQ multiplex PCR, and TCRdb holds only the in-frame ones, with some missing. The sample includes some 87,000 clones, about 92% of them seen just once. The sequenced material came from T cells isolated from PBMCs. The receptors derive from a human donor in good health.

The chain combines TRBV10-2 with TRBJ2-7, with D hard to call. The CDR3 has 14 amino acids. Trimming cost V 4 bases and J 0 bases, with 10 bases left between them. Germline assignment: CDR1 WSHSY and CDR2 SAAADI. CDR3 protein: CASSVLGYSYEQYF. CDR3 bases: TGCGCCAGCAGTGTTCTCGGTTACTCCTACGAGCAGTACTTC.

This clone was seen a handful of times. The rearrangement uses TRBV19 and TRBJ2-1, with D maybe TRBD1 (7 bases). This CDR3 has 17 residues. Trimming cost V 6 bases and J 6 bases, with 24 bases left between them. CDR1 is LNHDA and CDR2 is SQIVND in the germline V gene (reference sequence). CDR3 region: CASREGAGSNLRNEQFF. CDR3 nucleotides: TGTGCCAGTAGGGAGGGGGCGGGTTCTAACCTTCGCAATGAGCAGTTCTTC. Combining the CDR3 with reference TRBV19 and TRBJ2-1 gives the whole variable domain DGGITQSPKYLFRKEGQNVTLSCEQNLNHDAMYWYRQDPGQGLRLIYYSQIVNDFQKGDIAEGYSVSREKKESFPLTVTSAQKNPTAFYLCASREGAGSNLRNEQFFGPGTRLTVL.

CDR3 protein: CSVEGRQANTEAFF. In DNA form, the CDR3 reads TGCAGCGTTGAAGGAAGGCAGGCCAACACTGAAGCTTTCTTT. This rearrangement joins TRBV29-1 to TRBJ1-1, with unresolved D. The CDR3 length is 14 residues. Germline CDR1 reads SQVTM; CDR2 reads ANQGSEA. The germline V and J ends were trimmed by 1 base and 2 bases, with 11 bases remaining between them. Together with reference TRBV29-1 and TRBJ1-1, the CDR3 gives the full variable domain: SAVISQKPSRDICQRGTSLTIQCQVDSQVTMMFWYRQQPGQSLTLIATANQGSEATYESGFVIDKFPISRPNLTFSTLTVSNMSPEDSSIYLCSVEGRQANTEAFFGQGTRLTVV.

The J gene is TRBJ2-2, the V gene TRBV7-3, with D perhaps TRBD2 (6 bases). Trimming removed 2 bases from V and 1 base from J, with 8 bases in between. Germline CDR1 is SGHTA and CDR2 is FQGTGA. This CDR3 is 15 amino acids long. CDR3 protein: CASSLHSGNTGELFF. The CDR3 nucleotides are TGTGCCAGCAGCTTACATAGCGGGAACACCGGGGAGCTGTTTTTT.

The chain couples TRBV19 to TRBJ1-2; no clear D gene. Germline V gene lookup returns CDR1 LNHDA and CDR2 SQIVND (reference sequence). The CDR3 totals 16 residues. The V end was cut by 2 bases, the J end by 4 bases, with 17 bases between. The CDR3: CASSILSRTGSYGYTF. The DNA of the CDR3 is TGTGCCAGTAGTATATTATCGAGGACGGGGAGCTATGGCTACACCTTC.

The V gene is TRBV7-3, the J gene TRBJ2-3; 12 bases align to TRBD2. Germline values: CDR1 SGHTA, CDR2 FQGTGA. This CDR3 spans 13 amino acids. V gave up 5 bases and J gave up 10 bases; unmatched junction bases: 4. CDR3 coding DNA: TGTGCCAGCAGCCGAACTAGCGGGAGGTCGCAGTATTTT. Translation: CASSRTSGRSQYF.

V usage is TRBV15 and J usage is TRBJ2-7, with TRBD2 matching 13 bases. J lost 6 bases, V lost 3 bases, and 2 bases had no gene match. Germline assignment: CDR1 LNHNV and CDR2 YYDKDF (reference sequence). The CDR3 sequence is 14 residues long. CDR3 amino acids: CATSRGLAGIEQYF. The DNA for the CDR3 is TGTGCCACCAGCAGGGGACTAGCGGGAATCGAGCAGTACTTC.

The CDR3 spells CASSHGTSGTITGELFF. The CDR3 bases are TGTGCCAGCAGCCACGGGACTAGCGGGACGATCACCGGGGAGCTGTTTTTT. The V gene is TRBV7-8, the J gene TRBJ2-2; TRBD2 aligns across 13 bases. J was trimmed by 4 bases and V by 5 bases; bases with no gene match: 7. The germline V gene has CDR1 SGHVS and CDR2 FQNEAQ. The CDR3 consists of 17 residues.

V usage is TRBV30 and J usage is TRBJ1-1; tentative D call: TRBD1 (5 bases). The CDR3 totals 13 residues. V lost 0 bases and J 0 bases, leaving 5 bases between the germline ends. From germline, CDR1 is GTSNPN and CDR2 SVGIG (reference sequence). The CDR3 loop is CAWSVQVNTEAFF. DNA for the CDR3: TGTGCCTGGAGTGTACAGGTGAACACTGAAGCTTTCTTT. The full variable domain, rest sourced from reference TRBV30 and TRBJ1-1, is SQTIHQWPATLVQPVGSPLSLECTVEGTSNPNLYWYRQAAGRGLQLLFYSVGIGQISSEVPQNLSASRPQDRQFILSSKKLLLSDSGFYLCAWSVQVNTEAFFGQGTRLTVV.

The rearrangement uses TRBV9 and TRBJ2-3; possibly TRBD2 for D (6 bases). The CDR3 is 13 residues long. The V end was cut by 0 bases, the J end by 11 bases, with 13 bases between. Germline loops: CDR1 SGDLS, CDR2 YYNGEE. The DNA for the CDR3 is TGTGCCAGCAGCGTAGAGGACGGGAGCGGGCAGTATTTT. Protein product: CASSVEDGSGQYF.

The V and J genes are TRBV29-1 and TRBJ2-2; D may be TRBD2 (6 bases). V dropped 8 bases and J dropped 1 base, with 11 bases sitting between them. Germline CDR1 and CDR2: SQVTM and ANQGSEA. The CDR3 has 13 residues. The CDR3 reads CSIKRVNTGELFF. The DNA for the CDR3 is TGCAGCATAAAGCGGGTGAACACCGGGGAGCTGTTTTTT.

This chain links TRBV11-2 with TRBJ2-1, with 11 bases identical to TRBD2. Germline V gene lookup returns CDR1 SGHAT and CDR2 FQNNGV. V shed 4 bases, J shed 4 bases, and the junction held 3 bases outside the gene matches. The CDR3 runs to 15 residues. CDR3 region: CASSSTSGSYNEQFF. CDR3 sequence (DNA): TGTGCCAGCAGCTCCACTAGCGGGAGTTACAATGAGCAGTTCTTC. The variable domain in full, completed from reference TRBV11-2 and TRBJ2-1, reads EAGVAQSPRYKIIEKRQSVAFWCNPISGHATLYWYQQILGQGPKLLIQFQNNGVVDDSQLPKDRFSAERLKGVDSTLKIQPAKLEDSAVYLCASSSTSGSYNEQFFGPGTRLTVL.

The chain recombines TRBV6-1 with TRBJ2-5; D not certain. From germline, CDR1 is MNHNS and CDR2 SASEGT. Trimming took 7 bases from V and 1 from J, leaving 10 bases between them. This CDR3 comprises 13 residues. CDR3 amino acids: CASTYFGQETQYF. CDR3 coding DNA: TGTGCCAGCACCTACTTCGGCCAAGAGACCCAGTACTTC.

V is TRBV19 and J is TRBJ2-7; tentative D call: TRBD1 (6 bases). CDR1 and CDR2 from the germline V gene are LNHDA and SQIVND (reference sequence). The CDR3 spans 14 residues. V was shortened by 4 bases and J by 1 base, with 11 bases between the two germline ends. CDR3 sequence: CASSTVQGSYEQYF. The CDR3 bases are TGTGCCAGTAGTACTGTACAGGGTTCCTACGAGCAGTACTTC.

The rearrangement links TRBV21-1 to TRBJ1-3; the table calls TRBD1, which could not be checked here. TRBV21-1 is deemed a pseudogene. This CDR3 contains 20 residues. CDR3 amino acids: CASSKGDQGPAGVSGNTIYF. The DNA for the CDR3 is TGTGCCAGCAGCAAAGGGGACCAGGGGCCTGCTGGGGTCTCTGGAAACACCATATATTTT.

This clone was recorded only once. V is TRBV9 and J is TRBJ2-5, with a possible D match to TRBD1 (6 bases). V dropped 6 bases and J dropped 5 bases, with 23 bases sitting between them. The CDR3 covers 16 residues. Germline CDR1 reads SGDLS; CDR2 reads YYNGEE. Here the CDR3 DNA reads TGTGCCAGCACACTACAGGGCCGGGACCCGCTTGAGACCCAGTACTTC. Its protein product is CASTLQGRDPLETQYF.

This sequence joins TRBV5-1 and TRBJ2-2; D remains ambiguous. The CDR3 is 19 residues long. Germline assignment: CDR1 SGHRS and CDR2 YFSETQ. V lost 0 bases and J 7 bases, leaving 25 bases between the germline ends. The CDR3 region is CASSLDISGFGPNGGELFF. The CDR3 DNA follows: TGCGCCAGCAGCTTGGATATATCAGGCTTTGGTCCCAATGGCGGGGAGCTGTTTTTT.

V is TRBV27 and J is TRBJ2-3; tentative D call: TRBD2 (5 bases). Germline CDR1 MNHEY, CDR2 SMNVEV (reference sequence). With 2 bases removed from V and 4 bases from J, the gap between germline ends came to 13 bases. The CDR3 is made up of 15 amino acids. The CDR3 region is CASSLRPRDPDTQYF. DNA of the CDR3: TGTGCCAGCAGTTTAAGGCCACGGGATCCAGATACGCAGTATTTT.

The DNA for the CDR3 is TGCAGCGTGGAGGACCGCCCCACCGGGGAGCTGTTTTTT. This encodes CSVEDRPTGELFF. The rearrangement joins TRBV29-1 to TRBJ2-2; D is possibly TRBD2 (5 bases). Germline-derived CDR1 and CDR2 are SQVTM and ANQGSEA. CDR3 length equals 13 residues. The V end was cut by 6 bases, the J end by 4 bases, with 12 bases between.

V is TRBV9 and J is TRBJ2-3; 7 bases match TRBD1. CDR1 and CDR2 (germline): SGDLS, YYNGEE. This CDR3 comprises 14 residues. The V and J ends lost 0 bases and 6 bases, in that order; junction bases with no gene match: 4. The CDR3 here is CASSVEGGMDTQYF. The CDR3 nucleotides read TGTGCCAGCAGCGTAGAAGGGGGCATGGATACGCAGTATTTT.

In its sample, this clone was seen a few times. The chain carries TRBV27 and TRBJ1-1, with D tentatively TRBD1 (5 bases). Germline CDR1 MNHEY, CDR2 SMNVEV (reference sequence). The V and J ends lost 3 bases and 4 bases respectively, with 15 bases between them. The CDR3 has 15 amino acids. The CDR3 spells CASSFGGVGSTEAFF. The CDR3, as DNA: TGTGCCAGCAGTTTCGGGGGTGTTGGGAGCACTGAAGCTTTCTTT.

The chain couples TRBV18 to TRBJ2-7; 11 bases are shared with TRBD2. CDR3 size: 15 residues. Germline CDR1 is KGHSH and CDR2 is LQKENI. V lost 9 bases, J lost 7 bases, and 14 bases stayed unmatched. The CDR3: CASHRVLAGEDEQYF. The DNA of the CDR3 is TGTGCCAGTCACAGGGTACTAGCGGGAGAAGATGAGCAGTACTTC.

The CDR3 DNA is TGTGCCAGCAGTTACGAGGACAGCTACGAGCAGTACTTC. Protein product: CASSYEDSYEQYF. V gene TRBV6-6 combines with J gene TRBJ2-7; weak D call: TRBD1 (6 bases). The germline V gene has CDR1 MNHNY and CDR2 SVGAGI (reference sequence). The CDR3 sequence is 13 residues long. With 2 bases removed from V and 3 bases from J, the gap between germline ends came to 8 bases.

The chain has TRBV10-3 and TRBJ2-1, with 7 positions matching TRBD1. There are 11 residues in the CDR3. The V gene's germline CDR1 is ENHRY and CDR2 SYGVKD. The trim removed 7 bases at V and 9 bases at J, leaving 3 bases unmatched. CDR3 in DNA: TGTGCCATCAACAGGGGATCTGAGCAGTTCTTC. This gives the protein CAINRGSEQFF.

The chain links TRBV5-4 to TRBJ1-1; D is uncertain. V lost 2 bases and J lost 6, with 14 bases in between. Germline V gene sequence: CDR1 SGHNT, CDR2 YYREEE (reference sequence). The CDR3 extends over 14 amino acids. CDR3 nucleotides: TGTGCCAGCAGCTTCAAAGTACTTTCGTCTGAAGCTTTCTTT. It encodes CASSFKVLSSEAFF.